Below, 19 T cell receptor beta chains from the same sample are listed, as sequenced in a study of CD8 T cells in Susac syndrome. Random hexamers were used to reverse transcribe the RNA input (about 0.5 to 1 ug). TCRdb reanalysed the immunoSEQ multiplex PCR reads using MiXCR and keeps one entry per CDR3 protein. The table lists about 120,000 distinct CDR3 sequences, around 94% of them singletons. The sample consisted of CD8+ T cells from PBMCs. Source of these receptors: a human donor with Susac syndrome.

This chain links TRBV3-1 with TRBJ2-5; possible D gene TRBD2, 6 bases. The CDR3 length is 16 residues. The germline V gene encodes CDR1 LGHDT and CDR2 YNNKEL (reference sequence). V gave up 3 bases and J gave up 9 bases, with 23 bases separating them. CDR3 in DNA: TGTGCCAGCAGCCACCAAAGTACGGGACTCCAGCGGGCCCAGTACTTC. Translating it yields CASSHQSTGLQRAQYF.

The chain combines TRBV28 with TRBJ2-6; D might be TRBD1 or TRBD2, each matching 6 bases. Germline assignment: CDR1 MDHEN and CDR2 SYDVKM. The germline V and J ends were trimmed by 7 bases and 2 bases, with 15 bases remaining between them. This CDR3 has 16 residues. The CDR3 bases are TGTGCCAGCACCCTGGGGGGCAGGACTGGGGCCAACGTCCTGACTTTC. This codes for CASTLGGRTGANVLTF.

The rearrangement links TRBV30 to TRBJ2-5; D may be TRBD1 (5 bases). The CDR3 consists of 12 residues. From germline, CDR1 is GTSNPN and CDR2 SVGIG (reference sequence). Trimming stripped 4 bases from V and 4 bases from J, with 10 bases between. CDR3 protein: CAWNLQGETQYF. In DNA form, the CDR3 reads TGTGCCTGGAATCTCCAGGGAGAGACCCAGTACTTC.

This sequence joins TRBV11-1 and TRBJ2-1; D is unclear. The germline V and J ends were trimmed by 1 base and 5 bases, with 12 bases remaining between them. This CDR3 has 15 amino acids. Germline assignment: CDR1 SGHAT and CDR2 FQDESV (reference sequence). The CDR3 spells CASSLVENTHNEQFF. The CDR3 coding sequence is TGTGCCAGCAGCTTAGTAGAAAATACCCACAATGAGCAGTTCTTC.

The chain joins TRBV6-4 to TRBJ2-1; 9 nucleotides line up with TRBD2. The trim removed 3 bases at V and 5 bases at J, leaving 8 bases unmatched. Per germline, CDR1 MRHNA and CDR2 SNTAGT. The CDR3 runs 16 residues. The CDR3 sequence: CASSEIAGEGDNEQFF. Written as DNA, the CDR3 is TGTGCCAGCAGTGAAATAGCGGGGGAGGGGGACAATGAGCAGTTCTTC.

V gene TRBV15 combines with J gene TRBJ2-1, with D hard to call. The V gene lost 5 bases and the J gene lost 8 bases, with 19 bases spanning the gap. The CDR3 runs to 15 residues. CDR1 LNHNV and CDR2 YYDKDF come from the germline V gene (reference sequence). DNA for the CDR3: TGTGCCACCAGCGGCGAGCCTGACCTTGTCGATGAGCAGTTCTTC. This codes for CATSGEPDLVDEQFF.

The gene calls are TRBV30 and TRBJ2-7, with D perhaps assigned TRBD1 or TRBD2 (5 bases each). Germline CDR1 GTSNPN, CDR2 SVGIG (reference sequence). V was trimmed by 1 base and J by 4 bases, leaving 11 bases between them. This CDR3 spans 13 amino acids. CDR3 nucleotides: TGTGCCTGGAGTGCAGGGTCGGGGTACGAGCAGTACTTC. Translating it yields CAWSAGSGYEQYF.

The rearrangement links TRBV7-2 to TRBJ2-3, with TRBD2 matching over 8 bases. The CDR3 runs 21 residues. Losses at the gene ends were 0 bases for V and 0 bases for J; bases not matched to a gene: 17. CDR1 and CDR2 (germline): SGHTA, FQGNSA. CDR3 DNA: TGTGCCAGCAGCTTAGCTCACAGATTCCTTACGGGGGGGCCGAGCACAGATACGCAGTATTTT. Translating it yields CASSLAHRFLTGGPSTDTQYF.

The CDR3 spells CASSYGRGDGYTF. The CDR3 DNA reads TGTGCCAGCAGTTACGGGCGAGGGGATGGCTACACCTTC. The chain has TRBV6-5 and TRBJ1-2, with D possibly matching TRBD1 (5 bases). Trimming removed 2 bases from V and 6 bases from J, with 10 bases in between. This CDR3 comprises 13 residues. Germline values: CDR1 MNHEY, CDR2 SVGAGI.

The DNA of the CDR3 is TGTGCCAGCAGCTCTGGGACGGCCGGCTCCTACAATGAGCAGTTCTTC. This codes for CASSSGTAGSYNEQFF. This chain links TRBV5-6 with TRBJ2-1; D possibly matches TRBD1 or TRBD2 (5 bases each). This CDR3 region has 16 residues. Germline V gives CDR1 SGHDT, CDR2 YYEEEE. Trimming removed 3 bases at V and 0 bases at J, with 13 bases between.

J is TRBJ1-3 and V is TRBV7-8, with D tentatively TRBD1 (5 bases). The V end was cut by 2 bases, the J end by 7 bases, with 12 bases between. This CDR3 is 14 amino acids long. The germline V gene encodes CDR1 SGHVS and CDR2 FQNEAQ. DNA for the CDR3: TGTGCCAGCAGCTTACTCCAGGGTACCAACACCATATATTTT. This encodes CASSLLQGTNTIYF.

The chain uses TRBV11-2 and TRBJ2-6; 7 nucleotides line up with TRBD1. V dropped 0 bases and J dropped 0; count of bases not matched to a gene: 5. This CDR3 is 18 amino acids long. Germline CDR1 is SGHAT and CDR2 is FQNNGV. The CDR3 DNA sequence: TGTGCCAGCAGCTTAGAGCCGGGACAGTACTCTGGGGCCAACGTCCTGACTTTC. Protein product: CASSLEPGQYSGANVLTF. The full variable domain, in which reference TRBV11-2 and TRBJ2-6 provide the parts outside the CDR3, is EAGVAQSPRYKIIEKRQSVAFWCNPISGHATLYWYQQILGQGPKLLIQFQNNGVVDDSQLPKDRFSAERLKGVDSTLKIQPAKLEDSAVYLCASSLEPGQYSGANVLTFGAGSRLTVL.

The chain couples TRBV12-3 or TRBV12-4 to TRBJ2-1; D gene uncertain. Trimming took off 1 base at V and 6 bases at J, with 4 bases between the two ends. CDR3 length: 12 residues. The CDR3 coding sequence is TGTGCCAGCAGTTTAGATGGCAATGAGCAGTTCTTC. It specifies CASSLDGNEQFF.

The V and J genes are TRBV27 and TRBJ1-2, with 9 bases matching TRBD1. This CDR3 has 14 amino acids. CDR1 is MNHEY and CDR2 is SMNVEV in the germline V gene (reference sequence). The V and J ends lost 5 bases and 1 base, in that order; junction bases with no gene match: 2. The DNA of the CDR3 is TGTGCCAGCAGTGCGGACAGGGGTAACTATGGCTACACCTTC. It yields the protein CASSADRGNYGYTF.

The chain employs TRBV19 and TRBJ2-5; 7 bases align to TRBD2. The CDR3 is 14 amino acids. V shed 6 bases, J shed 0 bases, and the junction held 4 bases outside the gene matches. Looked up from germline, CDR1 is LNHDA and CDR2 is SQIVND (reference sequence). CDR3 loop: CASSPGLDQETQYF. Written as DNA, the CDR3 is TGTGCCAGTAGCCCCGGACTAGACCAAGAGACCCAGTACTTC.

V is TRBV5-1 and J is TRBJ2-2; TRBD1 or TRBD2 may be the D gene (5 bases each). Germline CDR1 is SGHRS and CDR2 is YFSETQ. The CDR3 has 14 residues. V lost 6 bases and J lost 3, with 12 bases in between. As DNA, the CDR3 is TGCGCCAGCACGGGGACCCCCCACACCGGGGAGCTGTTTTTT. Protein: CASTGTPHTGELFF.

The gene calls are TRBV12-3 or TRBV12-4 and TRBJ2-7; D not certain. The V end lost 5 bases, the J end lost 1 base, and 9 bases lay between the germline ends. This CDR3 spans 13 amino acids. The CDR3 loop is CASSITLSYEQYF. CDR3 nucleotides: TGTGCCAGCAGTATCACACTTTCCTACGAGCAGTACTTC.

The rearrangement uses TRBV7-9 and TRBJ1-2; TRBD1 matches at 7 bases. The CDR3 is 16 amino acids. Germline trimming cut 1 base from V and 4 bases from J; bases unmatched to any gene: 9. Germline V gene sequence: CDR1 SEHNR, CDR2 FQNEAQ (reference sequence). The CDR3 nucleotides read TGTGCCAGCAGCTTAGGTGGGACAGAAGTGACCTATGGCTACACCTTC. This gives the protein CASSLGGTEVTYGYTF.

The chain uses TRBV27 and TRBJ2-2; D is unresolved. Trimming stripped 7 bases from V and 0 bases from J, with 0 bases between. The CDR3 covers 11 residues. Germline CDR1 MNHEY, CDR2 SMNVEV (reference sequence). Here the CDR3 DNA reads TGTGCCAGCACGAACACCGGGGAGCTGTTTTTT. Its translation: CASTNTGELFF.